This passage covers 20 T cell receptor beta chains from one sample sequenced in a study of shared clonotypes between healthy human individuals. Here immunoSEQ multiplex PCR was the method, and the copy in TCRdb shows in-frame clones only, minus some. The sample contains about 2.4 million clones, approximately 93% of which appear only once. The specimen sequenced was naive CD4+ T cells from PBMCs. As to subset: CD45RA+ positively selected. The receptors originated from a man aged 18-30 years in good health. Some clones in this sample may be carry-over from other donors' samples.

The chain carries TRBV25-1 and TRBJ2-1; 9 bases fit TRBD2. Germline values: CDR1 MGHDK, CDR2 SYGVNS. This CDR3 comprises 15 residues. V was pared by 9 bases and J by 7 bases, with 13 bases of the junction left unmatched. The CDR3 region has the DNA TGTGCCAGAAAAATAGCGGGAGAGGTAGGGAATGAGCAGTTCTTC. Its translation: CARKIAGEVGNEQFF.

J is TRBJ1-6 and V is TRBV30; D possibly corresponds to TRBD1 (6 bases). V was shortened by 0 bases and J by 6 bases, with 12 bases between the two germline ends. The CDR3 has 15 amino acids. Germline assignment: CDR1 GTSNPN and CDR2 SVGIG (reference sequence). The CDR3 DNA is TGTGCCTGGAGTGTAACCCGGACAGCTAATTCACCCCTCCACTTT. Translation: CAWSVTRTANSPLHF.

CDR3 sequence reads: CASSPREGFGTEAFF. The DNA of the CDR3 is TGTGCCAGCTCCCCCCGAGAGGGGTTCGGCACTGAAGCTTTCTTT. The chain links TRBV18 to TRBJ1-1, with D possibly being TRBD1 (5 bases). This CDR3 comprises 15 residues. Trimming took 6 bases from V and 4 from J, leaving 18 bases between them. The germline CDR1 and CDR2 sequences are KGHSH and LQKENI.

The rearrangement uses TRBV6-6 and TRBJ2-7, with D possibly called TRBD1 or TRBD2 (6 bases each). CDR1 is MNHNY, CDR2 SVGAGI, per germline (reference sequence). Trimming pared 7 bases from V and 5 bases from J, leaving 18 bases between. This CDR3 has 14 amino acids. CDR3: CASKWGAGTNEQYF. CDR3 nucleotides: TGTGCCAGCAAGTGGGGGGCAGGGACGAACGAGCAGTACTTC.

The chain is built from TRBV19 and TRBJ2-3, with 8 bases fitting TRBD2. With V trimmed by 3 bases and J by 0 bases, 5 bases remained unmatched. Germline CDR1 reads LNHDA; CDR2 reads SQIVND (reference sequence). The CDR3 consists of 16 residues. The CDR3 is CASSIKAGASTDTQYF. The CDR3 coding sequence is TGTGCCAGTAGTATCAAAGCGGGGGCTAGCACAGATACGCAGTATTTT. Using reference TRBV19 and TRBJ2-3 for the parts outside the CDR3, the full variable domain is DGGITQSPKYLFRKEGQNVTLSCEQNLNHDAMYWYRQDPGQGLRLIYYSQIVNDFQKGDIAEGYSVSREKKESFPLTVTSAQKNPTAFYLCASSIKAGASTDTQYFGPGTRLTVL.

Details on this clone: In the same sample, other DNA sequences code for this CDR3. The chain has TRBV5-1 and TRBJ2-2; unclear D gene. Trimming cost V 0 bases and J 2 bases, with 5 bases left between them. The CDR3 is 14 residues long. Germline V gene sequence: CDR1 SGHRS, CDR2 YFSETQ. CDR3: CASSLGENTGELFF. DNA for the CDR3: TGCGCCAGCAGCTTGGGAGAAAACACCGGGGAGCTGTTTTTT.

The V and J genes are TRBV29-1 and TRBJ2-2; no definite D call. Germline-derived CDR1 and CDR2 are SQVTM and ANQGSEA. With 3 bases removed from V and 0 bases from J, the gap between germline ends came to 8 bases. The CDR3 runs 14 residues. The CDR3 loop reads CSVDEAANTGELFF. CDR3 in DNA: TGCAGCGTTGACGAGGCGGCGAACACCGGGGAGCTGTTTTTT.

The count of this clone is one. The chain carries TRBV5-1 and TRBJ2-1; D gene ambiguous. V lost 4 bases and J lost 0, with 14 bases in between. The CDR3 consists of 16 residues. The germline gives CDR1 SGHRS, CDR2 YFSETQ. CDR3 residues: CASSQTLISSYNEQFF. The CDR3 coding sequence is TGCGCCAGCAGCCAAACTTTGATTAGCTCCTACAATGAGCAGTTCTTC.

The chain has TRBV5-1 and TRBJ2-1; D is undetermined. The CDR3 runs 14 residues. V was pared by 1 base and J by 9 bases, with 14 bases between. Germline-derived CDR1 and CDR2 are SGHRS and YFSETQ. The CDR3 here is CASSLQLVAGEQFF. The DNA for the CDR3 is TGCGCCAGCAGCTTGCAACTCGTTGCAGGTGAGCAGTTCTTC.

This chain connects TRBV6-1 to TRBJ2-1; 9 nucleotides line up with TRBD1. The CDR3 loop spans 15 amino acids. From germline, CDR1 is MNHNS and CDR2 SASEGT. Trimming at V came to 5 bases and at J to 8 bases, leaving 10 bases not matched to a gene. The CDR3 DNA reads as TGTGCCAGCAGTCCTCCGGGACAGGGAATACATGAGCAGTTCTTC. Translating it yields CASSPPGQGIHEQFF.

The CDR3 is CAISGRLAGAGDTQYF. The CDR3 DNA reads TGTGCCATCAGTGGTCGACTAGCGGGAGCTGGAGATACGCAGTATTTT. The chain uses TRBV10-3 and TRBJ2-3; 12 bases map to TRBD2. Germline V CDR1 and CDR2: ENHRY, SYGVKD. The CDR3 contains 16 residues. Losses at the gene ends were 4 bases for V and 5 bases for J; bases not matched to a gene: 7.

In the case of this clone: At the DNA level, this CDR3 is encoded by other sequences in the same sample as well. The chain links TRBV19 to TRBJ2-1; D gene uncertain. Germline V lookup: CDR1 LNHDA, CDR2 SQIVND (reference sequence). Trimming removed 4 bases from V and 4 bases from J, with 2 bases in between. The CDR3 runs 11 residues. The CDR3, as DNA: TGTGCCAGTAGTAGTTACAATGAGCAGTTCTTC. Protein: CASSSYNEQFF.

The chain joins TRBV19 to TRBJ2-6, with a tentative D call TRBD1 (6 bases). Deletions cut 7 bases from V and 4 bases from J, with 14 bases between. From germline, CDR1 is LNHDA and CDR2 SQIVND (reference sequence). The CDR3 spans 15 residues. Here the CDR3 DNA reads TGTGCCAGTATTGGGACATTCTCGGGGGCCAACGTCCTGACTTTC. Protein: CASIGTFSGANVLTF.

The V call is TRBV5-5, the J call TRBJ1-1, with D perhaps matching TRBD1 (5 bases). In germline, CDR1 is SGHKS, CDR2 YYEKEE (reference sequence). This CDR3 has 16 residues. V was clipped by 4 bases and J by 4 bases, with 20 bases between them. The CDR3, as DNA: TGTGCCAGCAGCGCAAGTTCGATACCAGGGACCACTGAAGCTTTCTTT. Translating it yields CASSASSIPGTTEAFF.

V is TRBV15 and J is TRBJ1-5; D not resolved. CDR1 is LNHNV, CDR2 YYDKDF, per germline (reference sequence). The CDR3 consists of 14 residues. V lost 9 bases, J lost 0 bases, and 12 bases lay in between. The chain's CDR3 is CATRRLYSNQPQHF. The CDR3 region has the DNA TGTGCCACTAGAAGGCTTTATAGCAATCAGCCCCAGCATTTT.

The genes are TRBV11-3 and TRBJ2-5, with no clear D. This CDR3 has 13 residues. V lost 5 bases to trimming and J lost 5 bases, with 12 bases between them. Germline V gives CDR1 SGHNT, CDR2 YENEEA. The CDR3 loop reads CASSPRIGETQYF. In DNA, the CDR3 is TGTGCCAGCAGCCCGCGAATAGGGGAGACCCAGTACTTC.

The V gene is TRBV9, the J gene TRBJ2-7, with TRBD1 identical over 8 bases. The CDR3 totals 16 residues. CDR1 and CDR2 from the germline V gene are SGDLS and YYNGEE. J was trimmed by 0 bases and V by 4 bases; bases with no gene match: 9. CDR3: CASSRTGQGTSYEQYF. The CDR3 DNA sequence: TGTGCCAGCAGCCGGACAGGACAGGGAACCTCCTACGAGCAGTACTTC.

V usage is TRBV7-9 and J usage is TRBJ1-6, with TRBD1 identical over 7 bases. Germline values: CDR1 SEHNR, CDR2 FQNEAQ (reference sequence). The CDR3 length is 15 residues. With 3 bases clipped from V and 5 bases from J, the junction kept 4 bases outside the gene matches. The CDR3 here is CASSFGTANNSPLHF. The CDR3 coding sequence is TGTGCCAGCAGCTTCGGGACAGCAAATAATTCACCCCTCCACTTT.

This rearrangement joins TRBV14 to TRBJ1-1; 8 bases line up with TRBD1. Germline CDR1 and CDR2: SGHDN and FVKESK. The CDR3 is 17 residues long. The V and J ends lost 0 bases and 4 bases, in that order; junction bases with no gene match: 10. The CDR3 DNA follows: TGTGCCAGCAGCCAAGATCATCGACAGGGGCCAGTCACTGAAGCTTTCTTT. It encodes CASSQDHRQGPVTEAFF.

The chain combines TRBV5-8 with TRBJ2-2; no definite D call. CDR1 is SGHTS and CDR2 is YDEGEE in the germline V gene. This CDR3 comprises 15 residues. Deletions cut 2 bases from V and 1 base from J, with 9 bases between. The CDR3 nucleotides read TGTGCCAGCAGCTTCGGTCTAGAGAACACCGGGGAGCTGTTTTTT. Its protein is CASSFGLENTGELFF.